This T cell receptor beta chain is from a study of graft-versus-host responses after intestinal transplantation. Study-wide findings and caveats: Among recipient marrow samples, GvH clones were found; some appeared first in ileum or blood. Maximum circulating GvH clone levels tracked with early post-transplant HvG decreases.

This clone was recorded only once. What it recognizes is unknown. The protocol was immunoSEQ multiplex PCR, while the TCRdb copy is restricted to in-frame clones and leaves out a portion. The sample lists approximately 88,000 clones; about nine tenths were seen once. Germline assignment: CDR1 MGHRA and CDR2 YSYEKL. The CDR3 spans 13 residues. V was trimmed by 2 bases and J by 11 bases, leaving 15 bases between them. The J gene is TRBJ1-1, the V gene TRBV4-1, with D unclear. This material consisted of unstimulated CD4+ T cells sorted from spleen or lymph node cells, taken before intestinal transplant. The TCR sequence derives from a human donor who received an intestinal transplant. The CDR3 DNA sequence: TGCGCCAGCAGCCAACTGGACCCCGGGAGGGCTTTCTTT. It codes for CASSQLDPGRAFF.